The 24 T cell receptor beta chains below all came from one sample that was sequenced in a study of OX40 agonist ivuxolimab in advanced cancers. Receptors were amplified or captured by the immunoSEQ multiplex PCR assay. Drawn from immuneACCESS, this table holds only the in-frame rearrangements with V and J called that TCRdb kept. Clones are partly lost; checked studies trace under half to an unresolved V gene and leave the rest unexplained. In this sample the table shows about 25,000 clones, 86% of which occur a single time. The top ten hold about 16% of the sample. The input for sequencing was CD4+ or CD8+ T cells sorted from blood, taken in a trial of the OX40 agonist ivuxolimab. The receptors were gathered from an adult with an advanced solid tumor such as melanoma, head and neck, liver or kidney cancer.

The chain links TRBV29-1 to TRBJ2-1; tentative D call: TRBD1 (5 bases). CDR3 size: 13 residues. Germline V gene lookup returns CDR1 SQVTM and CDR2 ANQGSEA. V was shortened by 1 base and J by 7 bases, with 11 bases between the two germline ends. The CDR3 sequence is CSVEGGASNEQFF. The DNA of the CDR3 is TGCAGCGTTGAAGGGGGCGCGAGTAATGAGCAGTTCTTC.

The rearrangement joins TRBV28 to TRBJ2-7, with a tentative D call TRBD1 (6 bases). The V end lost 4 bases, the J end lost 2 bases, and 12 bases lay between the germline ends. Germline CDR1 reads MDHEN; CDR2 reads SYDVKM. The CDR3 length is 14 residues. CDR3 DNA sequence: TGTGCCAGCAGTTGGCCAGGGGACGCCTACGAGCAGTACTTC. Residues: CASSWPGDAYEQYF.

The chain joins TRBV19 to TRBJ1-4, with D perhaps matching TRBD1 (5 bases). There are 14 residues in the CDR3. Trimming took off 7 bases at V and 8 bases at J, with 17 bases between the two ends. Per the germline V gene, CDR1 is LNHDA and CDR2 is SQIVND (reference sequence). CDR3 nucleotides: TGTGCCAGTACTATGCAGGGTGAACGGGAAAAACTGTTTTTT. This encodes CASTMQGEREKLFF.

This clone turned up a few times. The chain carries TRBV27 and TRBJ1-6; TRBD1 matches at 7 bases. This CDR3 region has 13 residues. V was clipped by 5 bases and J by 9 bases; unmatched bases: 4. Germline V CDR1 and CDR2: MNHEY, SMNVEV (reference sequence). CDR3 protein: CASSGGGTSPLHF. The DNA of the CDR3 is TGTGCCAGCAGTGGAGGGGGCACTTCACCCCTCCACTTT.

The CDR3: CASYRRGTTNEKLFF. CDR3 in DNA: TGTGCCAGCTACCGCAGGGGCACAACTAATGAAAAACTGTTTTTT. The chain is built from TRBV6-6 and TRBJ1-4; possible D gene TRBD1, 6 bases. CDR1 is MNHNY, CDR2 SVGAGI, per germline (reference sequence). V lost 8 bases, J lost 0 bases, and 13 bases lay in between. The CDR3 is made up of 15 amino acids.

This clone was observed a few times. In nucleotides, the CDR3 is TGTGCCAGCAGCGCGGGACTAGATAAGTACGAGCAGTACTTC. Its translation is CASSAGLDKYEQYF. This chain connects TRBV5-4 to TRBJ2-7; 8 bases fit TRBD2. Unmatched junction bases numbered 7, after V lost 4 bases and J lost 4 bases. Per germline, CDR1 SGHNT and CDR2 YYREEE (reference sequence). There are 14 residues in the CDR3.

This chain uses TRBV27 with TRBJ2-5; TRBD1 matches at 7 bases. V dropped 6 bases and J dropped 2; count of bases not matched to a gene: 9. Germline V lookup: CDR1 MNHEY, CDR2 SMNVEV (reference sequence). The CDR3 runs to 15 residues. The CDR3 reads CASSPQRQGQETQYF. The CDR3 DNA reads TGTGCCAGCAGCCCCCAGAGACAGGGTCAAGAGACCCAGTACTTC.

CDR3 nucleotide sequence: TGTGCCAGCATCGGGATGAGCTCCTACGAGCAGTACTTC. This translates into CASIGMSSYEQYF. V is TRBV28 and J is TRBJ2-7, with D possibly being TRBD2 (5 bases). CDR3 length: 13 amino acids. V was pared by 7 bases and J by 0 bases, with 10 bases between. Germline values: CDR1 MDHEN, CDR2 SYDVKM.

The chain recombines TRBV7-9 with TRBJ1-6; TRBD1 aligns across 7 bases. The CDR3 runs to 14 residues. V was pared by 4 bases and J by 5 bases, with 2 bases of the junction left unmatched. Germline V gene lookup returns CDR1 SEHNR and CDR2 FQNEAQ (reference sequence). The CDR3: CASSSTGNNSPLHF. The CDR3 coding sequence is TGTGCCAGCAGCTCGACAGGGAATAATTCACCCCTCCACTTT.

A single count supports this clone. CDR3 sequence reads: CATTLAGGEQFF. In nucleotides, the CDR3 is TGTGCCACCACCCTAGCGGGAGGGGAGCAGTTCTTC. V gene TRBV15 combines with J gene TRBJ2-1; 12 bases are shared with TRBD2. Trimming at V came to 7 bases and at J to 10 bases, leaving 2 bases not matched to a gene. CDR1 is LNHNV and CDR2 is YYDKDF in the germline V gene (reference sequence). The CDR3 runs to 12 residues. Together with reference TRBV15 and TRBJ2-1, the CDR3 gives the full variable domain: DAMVIQNPRYQVTQFGKPVTLSCSQTLNHNVMYWYQQKSSQAPKLLFHYYDKDFNNEADTPDNFQSRRPNTSFCFLDIRSPGLGDTAMYLCATTLAGGEQFFGPGTRLTVL.

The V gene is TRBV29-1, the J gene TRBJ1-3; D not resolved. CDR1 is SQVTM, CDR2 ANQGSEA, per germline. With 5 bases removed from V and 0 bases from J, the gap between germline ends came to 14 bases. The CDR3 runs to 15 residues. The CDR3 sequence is CSVSTAGFSGNTIYF. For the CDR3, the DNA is TGCAGCGTTAGCACAGCGGGATTCTCTGGAAACACCATATATTTT.

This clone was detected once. CDR3 protein: CASSTSRDRGGHGYTF. The DNA for the CDR3 is TGTGCCAGCAGCACGTCCCGGGACAGGGGAGGTCATGGCTACACCTTC. The chain employs TRBV9 and TRBJ1-2; 10 bases map to TRBD1. This CDR3 has 16 amino acids. J was trimmed by 6 bases and V by 4 bases; bases with no gene match: 12. Per germline, CDR1 SGDLS and CDR2 YYNGEE. The full variable domain, its missing parts supplied by reference TRBV9 and TRBJ1-2, is DSGVTQTPKHLITATGQRVTLRCSPRSGDLSVYWYQQSLDQGLQFLIQYYNGEERAKGNILERFSAQQFPDLHSELNLSSLELGDSALYFCASSTSRDRGGHGYTFGSGTRLTVV.

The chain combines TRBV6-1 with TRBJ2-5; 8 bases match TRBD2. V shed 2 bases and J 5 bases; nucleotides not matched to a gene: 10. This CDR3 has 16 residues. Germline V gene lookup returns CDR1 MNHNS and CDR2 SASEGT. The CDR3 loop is CASSEIDGRADETQYF. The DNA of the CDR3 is TGTGCCAGCAGTGAAATTGACGGGAGGGCCGATGAGACCCAGTACTTC.

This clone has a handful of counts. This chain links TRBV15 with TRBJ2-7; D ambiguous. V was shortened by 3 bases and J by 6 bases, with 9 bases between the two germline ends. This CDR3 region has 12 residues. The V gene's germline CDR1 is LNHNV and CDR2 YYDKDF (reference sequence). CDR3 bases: TGTGCCACCAGCAGCACCGGTCGCGAGCAGTACTTC. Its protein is CATSSTGREQYF.

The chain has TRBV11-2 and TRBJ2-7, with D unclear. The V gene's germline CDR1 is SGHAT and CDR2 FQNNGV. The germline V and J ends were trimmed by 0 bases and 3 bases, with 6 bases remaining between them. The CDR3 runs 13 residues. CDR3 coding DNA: TGTGCCAGCAGCTTAGATCCAGGCTACGAGCAGTACTTC. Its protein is CASSLDPGYEQYF.

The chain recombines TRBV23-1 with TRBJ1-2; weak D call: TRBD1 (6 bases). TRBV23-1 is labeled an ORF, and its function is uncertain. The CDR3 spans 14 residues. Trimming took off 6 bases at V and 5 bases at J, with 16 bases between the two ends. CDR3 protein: CASSTGPGTYGYTF. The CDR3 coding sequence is TGCGCCAGCAGCACAGGGCCCGGAACGTATGGCTACACCTTC.

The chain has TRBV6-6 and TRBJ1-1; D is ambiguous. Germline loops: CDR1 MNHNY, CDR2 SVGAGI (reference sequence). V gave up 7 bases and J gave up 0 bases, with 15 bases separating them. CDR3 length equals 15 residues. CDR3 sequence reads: CASIKWREMNTEAFF. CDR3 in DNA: TGTGCCAGCATCAAATGGCGGGAGATGAACACTGAAGCTTTCTTT.

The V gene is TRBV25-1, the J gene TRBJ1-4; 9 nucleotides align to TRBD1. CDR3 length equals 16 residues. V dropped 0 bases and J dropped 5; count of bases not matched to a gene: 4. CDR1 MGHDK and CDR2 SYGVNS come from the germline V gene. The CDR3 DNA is TGTGCCAGCAGTGAATATCGACAGGGGGGGAATGAAAAACTGTTTTTT. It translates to CASSEYRQGGNEKLFF. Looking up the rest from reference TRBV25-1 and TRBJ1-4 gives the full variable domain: EADIYQTPRYLVIGTGKKITLECSQTMGHDKMYWYQQDPGMELHLIHYSYGVNSTEKGDLSSESTVSRIRTEHFPLTLESARPSHTSQYLCASSEYRQGGNEKLFFGSGTQLSVL.

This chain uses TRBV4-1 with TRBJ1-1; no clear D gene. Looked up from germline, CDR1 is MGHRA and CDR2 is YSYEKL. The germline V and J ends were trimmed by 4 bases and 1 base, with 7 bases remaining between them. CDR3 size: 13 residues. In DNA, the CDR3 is TGCGCCAGCAGCCCCACAGCGAACACTGAAGCTTTCTTT. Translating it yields CASSPTANTEAFF.

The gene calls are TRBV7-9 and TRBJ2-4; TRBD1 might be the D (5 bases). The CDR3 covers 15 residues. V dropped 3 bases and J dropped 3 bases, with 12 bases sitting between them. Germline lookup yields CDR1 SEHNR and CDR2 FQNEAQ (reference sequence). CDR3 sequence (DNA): TGTGCCAGCAGCTTTATTCAAGGGGACAAAAACATTCAGTACTTC. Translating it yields CASSFIQGDKNIQYF. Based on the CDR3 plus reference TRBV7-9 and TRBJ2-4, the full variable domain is DTGVSQNPRHKITKRGQNVTFRCDPISEHNRLYWYRQTLGQGPEFLTYFQNEAQLEKSRLLSDRFSAERPKGSFSTLEIQRTEQGDSAMYLCASSFIQGDKNIQYFGAGTRLSVL.

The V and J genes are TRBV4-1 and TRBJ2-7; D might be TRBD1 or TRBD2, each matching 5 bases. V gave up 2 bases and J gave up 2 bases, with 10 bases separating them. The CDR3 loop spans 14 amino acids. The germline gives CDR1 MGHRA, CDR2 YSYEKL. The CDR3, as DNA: TGCGCCAGCAGCCAACGGGACGGCGCCTACGAGCAGTACTTC. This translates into CASSQRDGAYEQYF.

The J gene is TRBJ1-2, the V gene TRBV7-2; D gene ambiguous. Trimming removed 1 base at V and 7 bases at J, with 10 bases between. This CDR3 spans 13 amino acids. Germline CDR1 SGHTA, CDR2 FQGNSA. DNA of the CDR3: TGTGCCAGCAGCTTAGTGGGTGTTGGTGGCTACACCTTC. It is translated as CASSLVGVGGYTF.

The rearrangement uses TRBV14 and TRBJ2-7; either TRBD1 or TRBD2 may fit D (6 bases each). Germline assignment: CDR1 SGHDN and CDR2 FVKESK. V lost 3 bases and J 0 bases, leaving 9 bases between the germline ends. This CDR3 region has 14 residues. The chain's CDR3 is CASSQGGTSYEQYF. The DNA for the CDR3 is TGTGCCAGCAGCCAGGGGGGCACCTCCTACGAGCAGTACTTC.

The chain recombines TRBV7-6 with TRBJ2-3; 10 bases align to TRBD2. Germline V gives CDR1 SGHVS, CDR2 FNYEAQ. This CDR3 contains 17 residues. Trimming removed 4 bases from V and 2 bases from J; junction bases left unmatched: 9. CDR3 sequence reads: CASSSPRTSGPTDTQYF. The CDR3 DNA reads TGTGCCAGCAGCTCCCCAAGGACTAGCGGTCCCACAGATACGCAGTATTTT.